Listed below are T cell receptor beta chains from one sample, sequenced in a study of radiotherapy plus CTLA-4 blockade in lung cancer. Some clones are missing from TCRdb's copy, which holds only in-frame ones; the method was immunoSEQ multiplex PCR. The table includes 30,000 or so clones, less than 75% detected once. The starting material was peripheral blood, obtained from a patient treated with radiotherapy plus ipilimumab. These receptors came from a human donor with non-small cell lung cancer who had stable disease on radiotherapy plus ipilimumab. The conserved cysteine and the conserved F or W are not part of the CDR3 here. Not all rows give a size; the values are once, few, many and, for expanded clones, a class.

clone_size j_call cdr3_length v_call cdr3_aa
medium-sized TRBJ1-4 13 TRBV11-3 ASSDSTGENEKLF
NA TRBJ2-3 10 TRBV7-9 ASSLRSSTQY
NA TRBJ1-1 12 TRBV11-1 ASSFLKMNTEAF
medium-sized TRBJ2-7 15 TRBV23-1 ASSQFGWDRGNHEQY
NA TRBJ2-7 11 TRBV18 ASSPGQGSEQY
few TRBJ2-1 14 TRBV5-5 ASSLVVDRDGLGQF
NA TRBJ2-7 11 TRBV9 ASSPTPHYEQY
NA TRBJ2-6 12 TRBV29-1 SAGDRAGANVLT
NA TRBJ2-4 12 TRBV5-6 ASSLWGAKNIQY
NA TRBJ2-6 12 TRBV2 AGTRGPGANVLT
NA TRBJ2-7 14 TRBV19 ASSMGLAVASYEQY
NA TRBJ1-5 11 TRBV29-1 SVGLGWNQPQH
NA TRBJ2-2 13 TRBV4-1 ASSQLAGHTGELF
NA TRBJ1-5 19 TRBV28 ASSHPPVFKDSPYSNQPQH
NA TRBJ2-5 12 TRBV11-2 ASGKGQIQETQY
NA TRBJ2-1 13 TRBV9 ASSVGGSGRPEQF
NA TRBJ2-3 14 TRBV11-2 ASSLISVAGSDTQY
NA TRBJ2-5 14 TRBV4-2 ASSQGTGNGEETQY
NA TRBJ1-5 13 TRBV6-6 ASSPGKNSYQPQH
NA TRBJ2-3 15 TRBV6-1 ASSATSGSPSTDTQY
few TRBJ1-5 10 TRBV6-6 ASSNWGQPQH
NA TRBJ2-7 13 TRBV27 ASSLTRLGSYEQY
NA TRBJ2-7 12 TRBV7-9 ASSTSAGSYEQY
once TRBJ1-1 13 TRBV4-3 ASSPPQFMNTEAF
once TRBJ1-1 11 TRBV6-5 ASTQTGGTEAF
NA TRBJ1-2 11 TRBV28 ASSFPGNYGYT
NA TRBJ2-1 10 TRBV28 ASSFPNRGKF
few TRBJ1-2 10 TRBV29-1 SATGDFYGYT
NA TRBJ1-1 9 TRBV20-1 SASQGIEAF
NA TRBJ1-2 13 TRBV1 TSSQVWDTGMGYT
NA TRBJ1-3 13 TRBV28 ASSLFAGTGNTIY
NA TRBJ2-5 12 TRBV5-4 ASSLGVTQETQY
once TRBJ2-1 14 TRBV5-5 ASSSRTSGVGDEQF
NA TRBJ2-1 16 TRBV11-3 ASRSGHGLAAAYNEQF
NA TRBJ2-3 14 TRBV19 ASSIRLAGDTDTQY
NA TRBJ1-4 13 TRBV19 ASSPRQGHNEKLF
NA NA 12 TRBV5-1 ASSGGGSSYEQY
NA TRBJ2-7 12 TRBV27 ASSRSGNTYEQY
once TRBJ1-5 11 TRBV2 ASTYRELGPQH
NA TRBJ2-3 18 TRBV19 ASSIRPPGLAGGLTDTQY
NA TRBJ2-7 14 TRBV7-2 ASSPVSDFDSYEQY
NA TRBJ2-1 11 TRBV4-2 ASSQRGVGEQF
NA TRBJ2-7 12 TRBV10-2 ASSETGRPGEQY